Presented here are 24 T cell receptor beta chains from one specimen sequenced in a study of T cells in localized non-small cell lung cancer. Libraries were prepared by immunoSEQ multiplex PCR; TCRdb keeps only in-frame clonotypes and omits some of them. The sample comprises 50,000 to 60,000 clones, over 60% of which are singletons, and 4.5% to 5.5% rests with the top ten. The sample was PBMCs, taken before any cancer treatment. These receptors were collected from a woman aged 40 to 75 with stage II lung adenocarcinoma.

V usage is TRBV27 and J usage is TRBJ2-5, with 9 bases identical to TRBD1. With V trimmed by 1 base and J by 4 bases, 7 bases remained unmatched. The CDR3 contains 16 residues. Germline lookup yields CDR1 MNHEY and CDR2 SMNVEV (reference sequence). The chain's CDR3 is CASSLYGQGSPETQYF. The CDR3 DNA reads as TGTGCCAGCAGTTTATACGGACAGGGGAGCCCAGAGACCCAGTACTTC.

This chain links TRBV5-1 with TRBJ2-1; TRBD1 is a possible D gene (6 bases). The germline gives CDR1 SGHRS, CDR2 YFSETQ. V lost 6 bases and J 0 bases, leaving 13 bases between the germline ends. The CDR3 consists of 15 residues. CDR3 sequence (DNA): TGCGCCAGCACCCGAGGGGGAAGCTCCTACAATGAGCAGTTCTTC. It encodes CASTRGGSSYNEQFF.

In its sample, this clone was seen a few times. The genes are TRBV4-1 and TRBJ2-2; the D gene could be TRBD1 or TRBD2 (6 bases each). Between the trimmed V and J ends, which lost 1 base and 0 bases, there was a span of 12 bases. Germline CDR1 MGHRA, CDR2 YSYEKL. The CDR3 runs to 17 residues. CDR3 in DNA: TGCGCCAGCAGCCAAGTTCGGGGGCAAACGAACACCGGGGAGCTGTTTTTT. Translated, it gives CASSQVRGQTNTGELFF.

The genes are TRBV7-2 and TRBJ1-1, with D possibly being TRBD1 (5 bases). Trimming took off 2 bases at V and 5 bases at J, with 15 bases between the two ends. CDR3 length: 15 amino acids. The germline V gene has CDR1 SGHTA and CDR2 FQGNSA. The CDR3 DNA reads as TGTGCCAGCAGCTTATCCCACAGGTACGAGACTGAAGCTTTCTTT. Its translation is CASSLSHRYETEAFF.

The J gene is TRBJ2-1, the V gene TRBV2; 10 nucleotides agree with TRBD2. Trimming removed 5 bases from V and 6 bases from J; junction bases left unmatched: 7. The germline gives CDR1 SNHLY, CDR2 FYNNEI. There are 15 residues in the CDR3. The CDR3 is CASSWGLAPANEQFF. DNA for the CDR3: TGTGCCAGCAGTTGGGGACTAGCGCCGGCCAATGAGCAGTTCTTC.

The chain employs TRBV7-8 and TRBJ1-6; D is undetermined. Trimming left V 2 bases short and J 5 bases short, with 10 bases between. Per the germline V gene, CDR1 is SGHVS and CDR2 is FQNEAQ. This CDR3 contains 15 residues. As DNA, the CDR3 is TGTGCCAGCAGCTTAAACGTAGGGAATAATTCACCCCTCCACTTT. This gives the protein CASSLNVGNNSPLHF.

The chain uses TRBV19 and TRBJ1-3, with 7 bases aligning to TRBD1. This CDR3 region has 14 residues. Germline lookup yields CDR1 LNHDA and CDR2 SQIVND (reference sequence). With V trimmed by 8 bases and J by 0 bases, 4 bases remained unmatched. CDR3 amino acids: CASGTANSGNTIYF. The CDR3 nucleotides read TGTGCCAGTGGGACAGCAAACTCTGGAAACACCATATATTTT.

The genes are TRBV7-2 and TRBJ2-7, with 9 positions matching TRBD1. The CDR3 consists of 16 residues. Germline V lookup: CDR1 SGHTA, CDR2 FQGNSA. Trimming at V came to 3 bases and at J to 5 bases, leaving 11 bases not matched to a gene. In nucleotides, the CDR3 is TGTGCCAGCAGCTTGGCCGGGACAGGGTTCGGCGACGAGCAGTACTTC. Its protein product is CASSLAGTGFGDEQYF.

The chain carries TRBV27 and TRBJ1-1, with TRBD1 identical over 8 bases. The CDR3 runs 13 residues. V shed 4 bases, J shed 5 bases, and the junction held 3 bases outside the gene matches. The germline V gene encodes CDR1 MNHEY and CDR2 SMNVEV (reference sequence). The CDR3 here is CASSYGQGTEAFF. CDR3 coding DNA: TGTGCCAGCAGTTATGGACAGGGTACTGAAGCTTTCTTT.

The genes are TRBV5-5 and TRBJ2-1; TRBD1 might be the D (6 bases). This CDR3 has 14 amino acids. Trimming removed 4 bases from V and 3 bases from J, with 11 bases in between. The germline gives CDR1 SGHKS, CDR2 YYEKEE (reference sequence). CDR3 protein: CASSPRTVYNEQFF. CDR3 bases: TGTGCCAGCAGCCCCAGGACAGTCTACAATGAGCAGTTCTTC.

The CDR3 DNA reads TGTGCCAGCAGCTGGGGGACGACTGAAGCTTTCTTT. Encoded protein: CASSWGTTEAFF. This sequence joins TRBV11-1 and TRBJ1-1; TRBD1 might be the D (5 bases). CDR1 and CDR2 from the germline V gene are SGHAT and FQDESV (reference sequence). The V gene lost 4 bases and the J gene lost 5 bases, with 8 bases spanning the gap. This CDR3 spans 12 amino acids.

The rearrangement uses TRBV6-1 and TRBJ1-5, with no clear D. Per the germline V gene, CDR1 is MNHNS and CDR2 is SASEGT. The V end was cut by 8 bases, the J end by 6 bases, with 8 bases between. The CDR3 is 11 residues long. The CDR3 sequence is CASPSSQPQHF. In nucleotides, the CDR3 is TGTGCCAGCCCATCCAGTCAGCCCCAGCATTTT.

The CDR3 DNA follows: TGTGCCAGCAGCGTAGCCCAAGTGAACACTGAAGCTTTCTTT. Translating gives CASSVAQVNTEAFF. This sequence joins TRBV9 and TRBJ1-1, with D unclear. V lost 0 bases and J lost 0, with 6 bases in between. The V gene's germline CDR1 is SGDLS and CDR2 YYNGEE. This CDR3 region has 14 residues.

This chain joins TRBV15 and TRBJ1-1; 7 bases are shared with TRBD1. The CDR3 is 15 amino acids. Germline assignment: CDR1 LNHNV and CDR2 YYDKDF (reference sequence). Trimming cost V 5 bases and J 0 bases; bases outside gene matches: 6. The CDR3 sequence is CATSARDRMNTEAFF. CDR3 sequence (DNA): TGTGCCACCAGCGCCCGGGACAGAATGAACACTGAAGCTTTCTTT.

V and J are TRBV21-1 and TRBJ2-5; whether TRBD2, the table's D call, matches the DNA was not checked. TRBV21-1 is described as a pseudogene. The CDR3 sequence is 19 residues long. The CDR3 loop reads CASSKRLALGKRVRETQYF. The CDR3 DNA is TGTGCCAGCAGCAAAAGATTAGCACTGGGGAAGAGGGTCCGAGAGACCCAGTACTTC.

This chain connects TRBV5-8 to TRBJ1-6; tentative D call: TRBD1 (5 bases). The ends were cut back, 4 bases at V and 9 bases at J, with 14 bases in the middle. In germline, CDR1 is SGHTS, CDR2 YDEGEE. This CDR3 has 14 residues. The CDR3, as DNA: TGTGCCAGCAGCGGGGGGGATGGTGGTTCACCCCTCCACTTT. Its translation: CASSGGDGGSPLHF.

V is TRBV29-1 and J is TRBJ1-1; TRBD1 might be the D (6 bases). This CDR3 has 14 amino acids. Trimming left V 8 bases short and J 0 bases short, with 16 bases between. Germline CDR1 is SQVTM and CDR2 is ANQGSEA. CDR3 DNA sequence: TGCAGCTTCCGACAGGTGAATATGAACACTGAAGCTTTCTTT. It encodes CSFRQVNMNTEAFF.

The J gene is TRBJ2-7, the V gene TRBV27; possibly TRBD2 for D (5 bases). Germline CDR1 is MNHEY and CDR2 is SMNVEV (reference sequence). V was cut by 6 bases and J by 5 bases, with 26 bases left in between. The CDR3 totals 17 residues. CDR3 sequence (DNA): TGTGCCAGCAGCCCGCCGGGGATGCGGACCGTGGAAAACGAGCAGTACTTC. Its translation: CASSPPGMRTVENEQYF.

This chain connects TRBV7-3 to TRBJ2-5, with a tentative D call TRBD2 (7 bases). The germline V and J ends were trimmed by 1 base and 5 bases, with 14 bases remaining between them. Per germline, CDR1 SGHTA and CDR2 FQGTGA. This CDR3 is 15 amino acids long. The CDR3 is CASSLRSGEGETQYF. Here the CDR3 DNA reads TGTGCCAGCAGCTTAAGATCAGGGGAGGGGGAGACCCAGTACTTC.

The chain joins TRBV7-2 to TRBJ1-5; D is ambiguous. The germline V gene has CDR1 SGHTA and CDR2 FQGNSA. This CDR3 region has 13 residues. V lost 1 base, J lost 5 bases, and 6 bases lay in between. This CDR3 reads CASSLGPDQPQHF. In DNA, the CDR3 is TGTGCCAGCAGCTTAGGTCCAGATCAGCCCCAGCATTTT. The full variable domain, completed using reference TRBV7-2 and TRBJ1-5, is GAGVSQSPSNKVTEKGKDVELRCDPISGHTALYWYRQSLGQGLEFLIYFQGNSAPDKSGLPSDRFSAERTGGSVSTLTIQRTQQEDSAVYLCASSLGPDQPQHFGDGTRLSIL.

In DNA, the CDR3 is TGTGCCAGCACCCTCCCTCCAGGGGCCGAGCAGTACTTC. Its protein product is CASTLPPGAEQYF. The chain is built from TRBV7-9 and TRBJ2-7; maybe TRBD1 (6 bases). The germline V gene has CDR1 SEHNR and CDR2 FQNEAQ (reference sequence). Between the trimmed V and J ends, which lost 7 bases and 6 bases, there was a span of 16 bases. The CDR3 consists of 13 residues.

In its sample, this clone was seen once. V usage is TRBV2 and J usage is TRBJ2-5; 12 bases line up with TRBD2. The CDR3 is 15 residues long. The germline V gene encodes CDR1 SNHLY and CDR2 FYNNEI. The V gene end was trimmed by 5 bases and the J gene end by 3 bases; junction bases not matched to a gene: 4. This CDR3 reads CASSPLAGGEETQYF. The CDR3 DNA reads TGTGCCAGCAGTCCCCTAGCGGGGGGGGAAGAGACCCAGTACTTC.

The chain recombines TRBV30 with TRBJ2-5, with D uncertain. Per germline, CDR1 GTSNPN and CDR2 SVGIG (reference sequence). Trimming took off 0 bases at V and 5 bases at J, with 19 bases between the two ends. There are 16 residues in the CDR3. CDR3 nucleotide sequence: TGTGCCTGGAGTGTATCATTGGGCAGGCCCCAGGAGACCCAGTACTTC. It translates to CAWSVSLGRPQETQYF. The complete variable domain, with remaining parts taken from reference TRBV30 and TRBJ2-5, reads SQTIHQWPATLVQPVGSPLSLECTVEGTSNPNLYWYRQAAGRGLQLLFYSVGIGQISSEVPQNLSASRPQDRQFILSSKKLLLSDSGFYLCAWSVSLGRPQETQYFGPGTRLLVL.

The V gene is TRBV5-1, the J gene TRBJ1-4; 7 positions agree with TRBD1. Trimming cost V 6 bases and J 7 bases; bases outside gene matches: 6. Germline V lookup: CDR1 SGHRS, CDR2 YFSETQ. This CDR3 has 13 residues. The CDR3 here is CASKGGRSEKLFF. The CDR3 coding sequence is TGCGCCAGCAAAGGGGGCCGCAGTGAAAAACTGTTTTTT.